Presented here are 8 T cell receptor beta chains from one specimen sequenced in a study of cytomegalovirus exposure and HLA in healthy donors. 60 Vbeta and 13 Jbeta primers were used in PCR. Clones were sequenced by immunoSEQ multiplex PCR, and TCRdb holds only the in-frame ones, with some missing. The table has approximately 110,000 clones, over 65% seen once. The material sequenced was PBMCs. These receptor sequences come from a female donor in good health and CMV-seropositive.

In the case of this clone: Within the sample, other DNA sequences also encode this same CDR3. The genes are TRBV5-1 and TRBJ2-5; maybe TRBD2 (5 bases). Trimming pared 2 bases from V and 2 bases from J, leaving 7 bases between. The CDR3 has 13 amino acids. Germline V lookup: CDR1 SGHRS, CDR2 YFSETQ. CDR3 sequence: CASSLGSQETQYF. The CDR3 DNA is TGCGCCAGCAGCTTAGGGAGTCAAGAGACCCAGTACTTC. Full variable domain (rest looked up from reference TRBV5-1 and TRBJ2-5): KAGVTQTPRYLIKTRGQQVTLSCSPISGHRSVSWYQQTPGQGLQFLFEYFSETQRNKGNFPGRFSGRQFSNSRSEMNVSTLELGDSALYLCASSLGSQETQYFGPGTRLLVL.

This chain connects TRBV6-5 to TRBJ2-1; 10 nucleotides agree with TRBD1. This CDR3 comprises 15 residues. V lost 0 bases, J lost 9 bases, and 5 bases stayed unmatched. The germline V gene has CDR1 MNHEY and CDR2 SVGAGI. The DNA of the CDR3 is TGTGCCAGCAGTTACTCTGGGACAGGGGCCGGTGAGCAGTTCTTC. This sequence encodes CASSYSGTGAGEQFF.

There are a few counts of this clone. The V call is TRBV5-1, the J call TRBJ2-7; D not resolved. Germline CDR1 SGHRS, CDR2 YFSETQ. The V gene lost 0 bases and the J gene lost 3 bases, with 7 bases spanning the gap. The CDR3 has 13 amino acids. Written as DNA, the CDR3 is TGCGCCAGCAGCTTGGGGCGGAACTACGAGCAGTACTTC. Translating gives CASSLGRNYEQYF.

V and J are TRBV5-1 and TRBJ1-5, with D maybe TRBD1 (5 bases). Germline CDR1 and CDR2: SGHRS and YFSETQ. V was clipped by 0 bases and J by 1 base, with 5 bases between them. This CDR3 has 14 amino acids. The CDR3 here is CASSLGGSNQPQHF. The CDR3 DNA reads as TGCGCCAGCAGCTTGGGGGGCAGCAATCAGCCCCAGCATTTT.

This chain connects TRBV11-3 to TRBJ2-3; 10 bases align to TRBD2. Per the germline V gene, CDR1 is SGHNT and CDR2 is YENEEA. This CDR3 is 15 amino acids long. The ends lost 5 bases at V and 3 bases at J; junction bases unmatched: 5. The DNA of the CDR3 is TGTGCCAGCAGCATTAGCGGGAGGTGGACAGATACGCAGTATTTT. It is translated as CASSISGRWTDTQYF.

The chain recombines TRBV19 with TRBJ2-3, with 9 bases identical to TRBD2. J was trimmed by 6 bases and V by 4 bases; bases with no gene match: 8. The germline V gene has CDR1 LNHDA and CDR2 SQIVND (reference sequence). The CDR3 has 15 residues. For the CDR3, the DNA is TGTGCCAGTAGTACAATAGCGGGAGCCGTGGATACGCAGTATTTT. It yields the protein CASSTIAGAVDTQYF.

V and J are TRBV28 and TRBJ2-4, with a tentative D call TRBD2 (8 bases). The CDR3 totals 15 residues. Germline loops: CDR1 MDHEN, CDR2 SYDVKM. The ends were cut back, 6 bases at V and 9 bases at J, with 21 bases in the middle. The CDR3 sequence is CASSMTGTAGGIQYF. In nucleotides, the CDR3 is TGTGCCAGCAGCATGACAGGGACGGCGGGAGGCATTCAGTACTTC. Full variable domain (remainder filled in from reference TRBV28 and TRBJ2-4): DVKVTQSSRYLVKRTGEKVFLECVQDMDHENMFWYRQDPGLGLRLIYFSYDVKMKEKGDIPEGYSVSREKKERFSLILESASTNQTSMYLCASSMTGTAGGIQYFGAGTRLSVL.

The J gene is TRBJ2-1, the V gene TRBV4-1; possibly TRBD1 for D (6 bases). The germline V and J ends were trimmed by 4 bases and 14 bases, with 21 bases remaining between them. The germline CDR1 and CDR2 sequences are MGHRA and YSYEKL. The CDR3 spans 14 residues. The CDR3 sequence: CASSPRPQGSIEFF. The CDR3 nucleotides are TGCGCCAGCAGCCCCAGGCCCCAGGGGTCTATAGAGTTCTTC.